The source of this T cell receptor beta chain is a study of blood T cell repertoires in COVID-19. The wider study: There were acute and convalescent COVID-19 samples, and they came from the United States, Italy and Spain.

Across about two dozen US areas, participants ranged in age from roughly 18 to 95 years. Exposed enrollees encountered a COVID-19 case at some point within 2 weeks before study entry. How the authors handled the data: Reference gene primers were amplified, and this amplification served to estimate nucleated cell counts. Assay: immunoSEQ multiplex PCR; the TCRdb copy retains only in-frame clones and omits some. V and J calls plus clone size are reproduced from that table; the DNA served to infer D and trimming. Here the sample spans around 220,000 clones, around 90% being singletons. The germline V gene encodes CDR1 LNHDA and CDR2 SQIVND (reference sequence). The V gene end was trimmed by 5 bases and the J gene end by 4 bases; junction bases not matched to a gene: 9. The CDR3 covers 15 residues.

The source material was PBMCs or T cells enriched from blood (not recorded which). The J gene is TRBJ2-5, the V gene TRBV19; TRBD1 matches at 8 bases. The receptor comes from a young man who had been exposed to COVID-19. CDR3 DNA: TGTGCCAGTAGTGCTTGGACAGGGTACGGAGAGACCCAGTACTTC. Amino acids: CASSAWTGYGETQYF. Full variable domain (outside the CDR3, taken from reference TRBV19 and TRBJ2-5): DGGITQSPKYLFRKEGQNVTLSCEQNLNHDAMYWYRQDPGQGLRLIYYSQIVNDFQKGDIAEGYSVSREKKESFPLTVTSAQKNPTAFYLCASSAWTGYGETQYFGPGTRLLVL.